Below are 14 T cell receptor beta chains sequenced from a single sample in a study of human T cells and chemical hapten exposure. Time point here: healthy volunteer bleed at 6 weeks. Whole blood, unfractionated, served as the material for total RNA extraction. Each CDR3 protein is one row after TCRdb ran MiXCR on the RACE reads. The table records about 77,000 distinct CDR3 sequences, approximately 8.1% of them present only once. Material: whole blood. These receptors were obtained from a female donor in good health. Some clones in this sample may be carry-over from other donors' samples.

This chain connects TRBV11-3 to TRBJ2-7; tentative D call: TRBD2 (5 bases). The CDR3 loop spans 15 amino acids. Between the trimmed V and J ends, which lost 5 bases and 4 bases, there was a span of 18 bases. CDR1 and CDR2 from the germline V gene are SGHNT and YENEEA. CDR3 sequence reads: CASSLSPGVGYEQYF. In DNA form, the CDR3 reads TGTGCCAGCAGCCTCTCCCCCGGGGTTGGGTACGAGCAGTACTTC. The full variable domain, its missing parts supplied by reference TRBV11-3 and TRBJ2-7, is EAGVVQSPRYKIIEKKQPVAFWCNPISGHNTLYWYLQNLGQGPELLIRYENEEAVDDSQLPKDRFSAERLKGVDSTLKIQPAELGDSAVYLCASSLSPGVGYEQYFGPGTRLTVT.

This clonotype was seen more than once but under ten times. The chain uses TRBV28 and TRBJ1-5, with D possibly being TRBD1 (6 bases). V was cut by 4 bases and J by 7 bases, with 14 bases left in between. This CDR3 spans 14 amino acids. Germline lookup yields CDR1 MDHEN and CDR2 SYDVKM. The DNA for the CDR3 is TGTGCCAGCAGTTCCCCGACAGGTGGACAGCCCCAGCATTTT. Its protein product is CASSSPTGGQPQHF.

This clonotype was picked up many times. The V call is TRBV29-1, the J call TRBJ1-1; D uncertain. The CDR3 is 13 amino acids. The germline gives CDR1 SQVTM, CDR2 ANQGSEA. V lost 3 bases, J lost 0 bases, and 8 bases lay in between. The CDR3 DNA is TGCAGCGTTGATTGGCAGATGAACACTGAAGCTTTCTTT. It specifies CSVDWQMNTEAFF.

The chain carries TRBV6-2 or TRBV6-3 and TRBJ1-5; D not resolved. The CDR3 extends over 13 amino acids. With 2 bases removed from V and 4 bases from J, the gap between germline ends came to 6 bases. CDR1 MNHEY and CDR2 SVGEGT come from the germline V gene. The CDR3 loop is CASSYTGNQPQHF. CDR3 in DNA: TGTGCCAGCAGTTACACGGGGAATCAGCCCCAGCATTTT.

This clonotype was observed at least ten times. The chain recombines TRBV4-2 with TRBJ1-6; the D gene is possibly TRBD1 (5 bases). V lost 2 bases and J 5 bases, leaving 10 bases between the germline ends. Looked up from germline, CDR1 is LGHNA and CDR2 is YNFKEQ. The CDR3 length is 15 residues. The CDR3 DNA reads TGTGCCAGCAGCCAACAGGGAAGTAATAATTCACCCCTCCACTTT. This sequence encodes CASSQQGSNNSPLHF.

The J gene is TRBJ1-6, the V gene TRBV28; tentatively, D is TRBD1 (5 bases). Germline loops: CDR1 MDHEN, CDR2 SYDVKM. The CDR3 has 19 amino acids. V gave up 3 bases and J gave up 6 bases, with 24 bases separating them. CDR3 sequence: CASSFWARASFGINSPLHF. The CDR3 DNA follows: TGTGCCAGCAGTTTTTGGGCCAGGGCTTCCTTTGGAATTAATTCACCCCTCCACTTT.

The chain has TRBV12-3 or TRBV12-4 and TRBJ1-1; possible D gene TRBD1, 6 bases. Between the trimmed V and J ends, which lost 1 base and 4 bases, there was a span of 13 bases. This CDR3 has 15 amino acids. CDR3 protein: CASSLGQGIGTEAFF. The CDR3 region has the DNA TGTGCCAGCAGTTTAGGGCAGGGGATTGGCACTGAAGCTTTCTTT.

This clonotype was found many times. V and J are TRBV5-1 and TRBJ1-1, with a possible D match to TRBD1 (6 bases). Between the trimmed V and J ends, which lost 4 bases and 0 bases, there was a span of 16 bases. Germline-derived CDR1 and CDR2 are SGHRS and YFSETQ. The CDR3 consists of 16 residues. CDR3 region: CASSVFGQHMNTEAFF. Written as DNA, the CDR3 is TGCGCCAGCAGCGTATTCGGACAGCACATGAACACTGAAGCTTTCTTT.

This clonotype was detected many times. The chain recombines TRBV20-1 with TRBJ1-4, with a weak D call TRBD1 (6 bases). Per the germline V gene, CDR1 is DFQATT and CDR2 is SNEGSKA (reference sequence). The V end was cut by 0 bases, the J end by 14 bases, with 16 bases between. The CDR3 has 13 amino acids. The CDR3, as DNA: TGCAGTGCTAGAGATGTAACAGGGATGAAGCTGTTTTTT. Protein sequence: CSARDVTGMKLFF.

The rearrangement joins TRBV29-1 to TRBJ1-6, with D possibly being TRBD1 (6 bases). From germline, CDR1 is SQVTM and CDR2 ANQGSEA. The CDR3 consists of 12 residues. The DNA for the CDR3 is TGCAAAACAGGGAGCAATAATTCACCCCTCCACTTT. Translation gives CKTGSNNSPLHF.

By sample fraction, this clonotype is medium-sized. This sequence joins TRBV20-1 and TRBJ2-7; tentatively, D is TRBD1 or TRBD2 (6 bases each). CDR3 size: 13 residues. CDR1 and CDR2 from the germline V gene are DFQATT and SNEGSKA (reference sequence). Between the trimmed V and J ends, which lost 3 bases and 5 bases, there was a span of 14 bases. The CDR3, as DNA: TGCAGTGCTAGGTGGGGGGCGGACCACGAGCAGTACTTC. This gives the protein CSARWGADHEQYF.

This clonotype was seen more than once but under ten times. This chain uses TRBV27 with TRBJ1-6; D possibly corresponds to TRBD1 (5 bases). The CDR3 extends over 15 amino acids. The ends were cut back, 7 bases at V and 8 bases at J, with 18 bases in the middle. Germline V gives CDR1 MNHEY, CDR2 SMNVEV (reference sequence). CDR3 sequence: CASTQGRVGDSPLHF. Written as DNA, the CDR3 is TGTGCCAGCACCCAAGGCAGGGTTGGGGATTCACCCCTCCACTTT.

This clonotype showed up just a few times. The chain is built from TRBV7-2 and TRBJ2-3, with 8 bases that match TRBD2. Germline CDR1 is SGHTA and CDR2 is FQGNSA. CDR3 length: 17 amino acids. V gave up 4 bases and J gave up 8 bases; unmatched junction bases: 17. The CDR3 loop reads CASSSQSGGTGMGTQYF. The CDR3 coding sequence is TGTGCCAGCAGCTCGCAGAGCGGGGGTACGGGCATGGGTACGCAGTATTTT.

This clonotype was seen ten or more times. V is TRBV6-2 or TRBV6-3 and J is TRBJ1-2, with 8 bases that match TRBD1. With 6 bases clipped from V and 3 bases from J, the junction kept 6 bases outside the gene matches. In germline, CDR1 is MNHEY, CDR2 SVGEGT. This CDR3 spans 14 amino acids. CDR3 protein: CASRGTGIYYGYTF. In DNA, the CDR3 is TGTGCCAGCAGAGGGACAGGAATTTACTATGGCTACACCTTC.